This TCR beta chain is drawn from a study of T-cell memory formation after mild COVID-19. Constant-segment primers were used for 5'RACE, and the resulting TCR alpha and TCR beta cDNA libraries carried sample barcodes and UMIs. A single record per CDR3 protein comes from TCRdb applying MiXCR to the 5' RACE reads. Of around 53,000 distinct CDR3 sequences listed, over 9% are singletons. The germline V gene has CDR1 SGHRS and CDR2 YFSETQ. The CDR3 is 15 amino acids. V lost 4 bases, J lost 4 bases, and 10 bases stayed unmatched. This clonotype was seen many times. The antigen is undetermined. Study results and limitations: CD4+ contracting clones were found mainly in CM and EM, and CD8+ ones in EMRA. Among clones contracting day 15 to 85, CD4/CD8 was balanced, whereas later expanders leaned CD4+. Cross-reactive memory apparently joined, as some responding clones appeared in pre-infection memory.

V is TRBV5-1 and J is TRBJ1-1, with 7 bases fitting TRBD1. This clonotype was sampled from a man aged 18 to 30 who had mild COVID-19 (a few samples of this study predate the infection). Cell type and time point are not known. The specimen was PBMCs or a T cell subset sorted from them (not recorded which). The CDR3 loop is CASSRDESGGTEAFF. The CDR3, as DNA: TGCGCCAGCAGCAGGGATGAGTCAGGGGGCACTGAAGCTTTCTTT.